This record concerns one TCR beta chain sequence. The data are from a study of blood T cell repertoires in COVID-19. Background on the study: The study drew acute and convalescent COVID-19 samples from the United States, Italy and Spain.

Self-reported history from a screening survey and questionnaire set each donor's cohort. The CDR3 covers 14 residues. In the authors' workflow: Quantification of nucleated cells was approximated via reference gene primer amplification. Sequencing used immunoSEQ multiplex PCR; TCRdb keeps in-frame clones, though not all of them. That table gives V, J and clone size, and the DNA gave D and trimming. The table lists roughly 360,000 clones, 75% to 90% of them singletons. This chain joins TRBV12-1 and TRBJ1-2. TRBV12-1 is listed as a pseudogene. The source is a woman aged 50 to 65 who had recovered from COVID-19. Sequences were obtained from PBMCs or T cells enriched from blood (not recorded which). This CDR3 reads CASSPNRLGYGYTF. The CDR3 DNA reads TGTGCCAGCAGCCCGAATCGACTAGGGTATGGCTACACCTTC.